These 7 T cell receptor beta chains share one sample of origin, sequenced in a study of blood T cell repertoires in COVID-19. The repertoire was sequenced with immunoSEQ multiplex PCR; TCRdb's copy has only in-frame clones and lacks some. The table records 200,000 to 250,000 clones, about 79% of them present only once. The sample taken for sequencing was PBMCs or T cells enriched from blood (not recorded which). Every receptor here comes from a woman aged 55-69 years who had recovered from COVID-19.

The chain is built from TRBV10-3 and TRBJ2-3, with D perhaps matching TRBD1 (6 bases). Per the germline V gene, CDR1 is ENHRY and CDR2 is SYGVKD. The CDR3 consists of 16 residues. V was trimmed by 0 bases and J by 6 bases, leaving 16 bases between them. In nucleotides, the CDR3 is TGTGCCATCAGTGAGTCGAGGTCGGTGGGGGCGGATACGCAGTATTTT. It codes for CAISESRSVGADTQYF.

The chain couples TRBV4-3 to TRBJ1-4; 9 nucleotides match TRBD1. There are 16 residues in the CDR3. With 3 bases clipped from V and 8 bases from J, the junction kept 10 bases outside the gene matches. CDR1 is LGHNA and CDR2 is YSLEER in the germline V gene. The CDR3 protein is CASSQYTGTGNEKLFF. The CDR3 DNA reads TGCGCCAGCAGCCAGTATACCGGGACAGGGAACGAAAAACTGTTTTTT.

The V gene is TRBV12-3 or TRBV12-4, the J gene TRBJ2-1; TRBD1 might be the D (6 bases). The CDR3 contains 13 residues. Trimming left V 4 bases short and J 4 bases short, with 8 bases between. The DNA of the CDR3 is TGTGCCAGCAGTTCGACAGGTTACAATGAGCAGTTCTTC. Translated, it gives CASSSTGYNEQFF.

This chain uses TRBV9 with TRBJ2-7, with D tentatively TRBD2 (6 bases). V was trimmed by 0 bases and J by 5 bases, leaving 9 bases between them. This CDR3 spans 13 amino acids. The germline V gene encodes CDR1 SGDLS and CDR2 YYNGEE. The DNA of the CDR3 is TGTGCCAGCAGCGTAGCTGGCGGGAACGAGCAGTACTTC. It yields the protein CASSVAGGNEQYF. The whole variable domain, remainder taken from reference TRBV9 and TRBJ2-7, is DSGVTQTPKHLITATGQRVTLRCSPRSGDLSVYWYQQSLDQGLQFLIQYYNGEERAKGNILERFSAQQFPDLHSELNLSSLELGDSALYFCASSVAGGNEQYFGPGTRLTVT.

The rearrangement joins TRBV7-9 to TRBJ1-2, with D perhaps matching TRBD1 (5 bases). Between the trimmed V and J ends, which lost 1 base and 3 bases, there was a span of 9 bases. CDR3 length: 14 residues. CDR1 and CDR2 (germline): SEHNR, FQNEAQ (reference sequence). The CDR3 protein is CASSLGGVDYGYTF. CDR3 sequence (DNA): TGTGCCAGCAGCTTAGGGGGGGTCGACTATGGCTACACCTTC.

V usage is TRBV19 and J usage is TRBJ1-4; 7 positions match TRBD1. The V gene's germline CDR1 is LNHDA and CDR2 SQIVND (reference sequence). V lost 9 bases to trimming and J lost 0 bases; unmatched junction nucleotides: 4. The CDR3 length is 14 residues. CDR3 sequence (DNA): TGTGCCAGCGGGACAGTTGCAACTAATGAAAAACTGTTTTTT. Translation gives CASGTVATNEKLFF.

CDR3 nucleotides: TGTGCCAGCAGCTATGGGACAGGGAGGACTGAAGCTTTCTTT. Its translation is CASSYGTGRTEAFF. The chain uses TRBV13 and TRBJ1-1, with 9 bases matching TRBD1. CDR1 and CDR2 from the germline V gene are PRHDT and FYEKMQ (reference sequence). J was trimmed by 5 bases and V by 4 bases; bases with no gene match: 5. This CDR3 region has 14 residues.